A selection of T cell receptor beta chains follows, all from one sample in a study of blood T cell repertoires in COVID-19. Method: immunoSEQ multiplex PCR; TCRdb's copy keeps in-frame clones and lacks some. The sample yields over 600,000 clones, 75% to 90% seen once. Sequencing used peripheral blood. These receptors all stem from a woman under 30 with acute or convalescent COVID-19. The CDR3 runs from the conserved cysteine through the conserved F or W. Each record gives: clone size, D gene, J gene, V gene, CDR3 protein, CDR3 DNA. The D gene is left open where the match is weak. Some rows mark clone size as missing; the rest say once, few, many or name a class of expanded clone.

>once|-|TRBJ1-1|TRBV12-3/TRBV12-4
CASSRDIRTEAFF
TGTGCCAGCAGCCGGGACATTCGGACTGAAGCTTTCTTT
>-|-|TRBJ1-2|TRBV5-8
CASSSTAGIYGYTF
TGTGCCAGCAGCTCAACCGCAGGGATCTATGGCTACACCTTC
>-|TRBD1|TRBJ1-2|TRBV29-1
CSVGTDNYGYTF
TGCAGCGTGGGGACAGATAACTATGGCTACACCTTC
>-|TRBD1|TRBJ1-2|TRBV7-2
CASSPHRGQGYTF
TGTGCCAGCAGCCCCCATAGGGGGCAGGGCTACACCTTC
>-|TRBD1|TRBJ1-2|TRBV2
CASSFTDRDGGYTF
TGTGCCAGCAGCTTTACGGACAGGGATGGTGGCTACACCTTC
>-|TRBD2|TRBJ2-1|TRBV29-1
CSAGLANNNEQFF
TGCAGCGCGGGACTAGCTAACAACAATGAGCAGTTCTTC
>-|-|TRBJ2-6|TRBV10-3
CAITGSPSSGANVLTF
TGTGCCATCACTGGAAGCCCTAGCTCTGGGGCCAACGTCCTGACTTTC
>-|-|TRBJ2-2|TRBV21-1
CANPDKPDNTGELFF
TGTGCCAACCCGGACAAACCCGACAACACCGGGGAGCTGTTTTTT
>-|-|TRBJ2-1|TRBV6-5
CASIATRQYNEQFF
TGTGCCAGCATCGCTACCCGACAGTATAATGAGCAGTTCTTC
>-|-|TRBJ1-2|TRBV7-9
CASVLGGANYGYTF
TGTGCCAGCGTCTTAGGGGGGGCTAACTATGGCTACACCTTC
>once|TRBD1|TRBJ1-1|TRBV19
CASQGQGTEAFF
TGTGCCTCCCAGGGACAGGGAACTGAAGCTTTCTTT
>-|TRBD1|TRBJ1-4|TRBV4-1
CASSLRDRGIATNEKLFF
TGCGCCAGCAGCCTAAGGGACAGGGGTATTGCAACTAATGAAAAACTGTTTTTT
>-|TRBD2|TRBJ2-1|TRBV7-9
CASSPWTSGEEQFF
TGTGCCAGCAGCCCATGGACTAGCGGGGAGGAGCAGTTCTTC
>-|-|TRBJ1-1|TRBV29-1
CSVESRNHFLNTEAFF
TGCAGCGTTGAAAGCAGGAACCATTTTCTGAACACTGAAGCTTTCTTT
>-|TRBD2|TRBJ2-3|TRBV24-1
CATSGERGSDTQYF
TGTGCCACCAGTGGGGAGCGGGGGTCAGATACGCAGTATTTT